The 9 T cell receptor beta chains in this list originate from one sample, sequenced in a study of blood T cell repertoires in COVID-19. Assay: immunoSEQ multiplex PCR; the TCRdb copy retains only in-frame clones and omits some. This table has about 190,000 clones, about 80% appearing once. Sequencing was done on a sample of peripheral blood. These receptors originate from a man aged 25 to 40 with active or convalescent COVID-19.

The V call is TRBV15, the J call TRBJ1-4, with a weak D call TRBD1 (5 bases). This CDR3 contains 13 residues. CDR1 is LNHNV, CDR2 YYDKDF, per germline (reference sequence). V lost 2 bases and J 7 bases, leaving 8 bases between the germline ends. CDR3 coding DNA: TGTGCCACCAGCAGACCAGGGATTGAAAAACTGTTTTTT. It translates to CATSRPGIEKLFF.

V usage is TRBV15 and J usage is TRBJ1-5; D not resolved. Germline CDR1 LNHNV, CDR2 YYDKDF (reference sequence). Trimming left V 0 bases short and J 6 bases short, with 12 bases between. The CDR3 has 15 residues. This chain's CDR3 is CATSRDPGAGQPQHF. As DNA, the CDR3 is TGTGCCACCAGCAGAGATCCGGGTGCGGGTCAGCCCCAGCATTTT.

In this sample, this clone turned up a few times. The V and J genes are TRBV2 and TRBJ1-2; perhaps TRBD1 as D (6 bases). There are 15 residues in the CDR3. V lost 2 bases and J lost 4, with 14 bases in between. CDR1 and CDR2 (germline): SNHLY, FYNNEI. The CDR3 DNA reads TGTGCCAGCAGTGAATATCCAGGGGACGGCTATGGCTACACCTTC. It codes for CASSEYPGDGYGYTF.

The chain employs TRBV19 and TRBJ1-3; TRBD1 might be the D (5 bases). The V end lost 6 bases, the J end lost 1 base, and 7 bases lay between the germline ends. Germline-derived CDR1 and CDR2 are LNHDA and SQIVND (reference sequence). CDR3 length equals 13 residues. The CDR3 loop is CASRQGSGNTIYF. The CDR3 nucleotides are TGTGCCAGTAGGCAGGGTTCTGGAAACACCATATATTTT.

The chain is built from TRBV18 and TRBJ1-6, with 7 bases aligning to TRBD1. The trim removed 4 bases at V and 9 bases at J, leaving 0 bases unmatched. CDR3 size: 12 residues. Germline CDR1 is KGHSH and CDR2 is LQKENI. Here the CDR3 reads CASSRQGSPLHF. The CDR3 nucleotides read TGTGCCAGCTCACGACAGGGTTCACCCCTCCACTTT.

The chain joins TRBV10-1 to TRBJ1-1; 7 nucleotides align to TRBD1. With 4 bases clipped from V and 6 bases from J, the junction kept 11 bases outside the gene matches. Germline CDR1 reads WNHNN; CDR2 reads SYGVQD (reference sequence). CDR3 length: 15 residues. Here the CDR3 reads CASSVGGSSAAEAFF. The CDR3 nucleotides read TGCGCCAGCAGTGTAGGGGGCTCATCCGCCGCTGAAGCTTTCTTT.

The chain recombines TRBV19 with TRBJ2-5; D uncertain. CDR3 size: 14 residues. Germline CDR1 LNHDA, CDR2 SQIVND (reference sequence). V shed 6 bases and J shed 5 bases, with 16 bases lying between them. As DNA, the CDR3 is TGTGCCAGTAGCCCCCCCCCTTCTAGGGAGACCCAGTACTTC. It yields the protein CASSPPPSRETQYF.

This chain joins TRBV11-1 and TRBJ2-4, with a possible D match to TRBD1 (6 bases). CDR1 is SGHAT and CDR2 is FQDESV in the germline V gene (reference sequence). Trimming left V 6 bases short and J 7 bases short, with 10 bases between. The CDR3 runs 12 residues. CDR3 bases: TGTGCCAGCAGTCCTCAGGGGAACATTCAGTACTTC. This translates into CASSPQGNIQYF.

This chain connects TRBV13 to TRBJ2-5, with 15 bases matching TRBD2. V lost 4 bases to trimming and J lost 4 bases; unmatched junction nucleotides: 1. The V gene's germline CDR1 is PRHDT and CDR2 FYEKMQ (reference sequence). The CDR3 contains 15 residues. CDR3 in DNA: TGTGCCAGCAGCTGGGGACTAGCGGGGGGAGAGACCCAGTACTTC. It encodes CASSWGLAGGETQYF.